In this sample, the clone carrying this T cell receptor (beta chain) turned up many times. As yet, its antigen is unknown. As for time point: persistent/refractory GD, antithyroid drugs over 5 years with positive TRAb. Isolated PBMC RNA provided the starting material for the TCR library. The sample comes from a study of regulatory T cells in long-lasting Graves disease. The CDR3 covers 16 residues. V was cut by 3 bases and J by 6 bases, with 15 bases left in between. According to the study, TCR beta libraries were built with iRepertoire HTBI primers and CDR3-region Arm-PCR. One entry per CDR3 protein, called by TCRdb with MiXCR from the multiplex PCR reads. There are roughly 500,000 distinct CDR3 sequences in the sample; about 22% occur only once, and roughly 7.7% lies in the top ten. General study points: Persistent disease preferred TRBV28, TRBJ1-2 and TRBJ2-5; new disease, TRBV20-1 and TRBJ2-1. Patients whose Graves' disease persisted exhibited lower TCR diversity than those newly diagnosed.

This sequence joins TRBV12-3 or TRBV12-4 and TRBJ1-6, with TRBD1 as a possible D gene (5 bases). This specimen consisted of peripheral blood mononuclear cells (PBMCs), obtained when the disease was refractory, from a patient treated with antithyroid drugs. This receptor was identified in a female donor with Graves disease. CDR3: CASSLGEFVSNSPLHF. CDR3 in DNA: TGTGCCAGCAGTTTGGGGGAATTCGTGAGTAATTCACCCCTCCACTTT.